This TCR beta chain comes out of a study of T cells in Graves' hyperthyroidism and ophthalmopathy. Whole-study results and caveats: Onset of ophthalmopathy came a median approximately 6 months after the model predicted it. Ophthalmopathy could be told apart from stable hyperthyroidism with a 13 V-J model.

In germline, CDR1 is LNHDA, CDR2 SQIVND (reference sequence). CDR3 length: 14 amino acids. Trimming cost V 1 base and J 4 bases, with 10 bases left between them. Absent ophthalmopathy progression within 18 months defined stable Graves' hyperthyroidism. For this clonotype: Its specificity is unknown.

Amplification of TCR beta CDR3 regions was performed using RNA transcripts as template. First-round RT-PCR of the TCR CDR3 relied on the HTBI primer set. TCRdb used MiXCR to reprocess the multiplex PCR reads, holding one entry per CDR3 protein. This sample has about 360,000 distinct CDR3 sequences, with roughly 25% found just once. Input material: blood. The sequence derives from a man aged 50 to 60 with Graves' hyperthyroidism. The chain joins TRBV19 to TRBJ2-5, with D possibly TRBD2 on 6 matching bases. CDR3 in amino acids: CASSIGGGVETQYF. The CDR3 region has the DNA TGTGCCAGTAGTATAGGGGGAGGTGTAGAGACCCAGTACTTC. Full variable domain (missing parts from reference TRBV19 and TRBJ2-5): DGGITQSPKYLFRKEGQNVTLSCEQNLNHDAMYWYRQDPGQGLRLIYYSQIVNDFQKGDIAEGYSVSREKKESFPLTVTSAQKNPTAFYLCASSIGGGVETQYFGPGTRLLVL.